The following is a T cell receptor (beta chain) sequence with its context. TCRdb's copy holds only in-frame clones and misses some; the assay was immunoSEQ multiplex PCR. The table has around 62,000 clones, approximately 90% seen once. The sample comes from a study of T cell changes during pregnancy in multiple sclerosis. This specimen was peripheral blood, taken in the third trimester of pregnancy. The clonotype was recovered from a female donor with multiple sclerosis, enrolled in a pregnancy study.

The CDR3 bases are TGTGCCAGAACGACAGGGTTTCAAACTGAAGCTTTCTTT. This codes for CARTTGFQTEAFF. The chain recombines TRBV30 with TRBJ1-1; TRBD1 aligns across 7 bases. The CDR3 extends over 13 amino acids. V was pared by 8 bases and J by 5 bases, with 11 bases of the junction left unmatched. Germline CDR1 reads GTSNPN; CDR2 reads SVGIG (reference sequence).